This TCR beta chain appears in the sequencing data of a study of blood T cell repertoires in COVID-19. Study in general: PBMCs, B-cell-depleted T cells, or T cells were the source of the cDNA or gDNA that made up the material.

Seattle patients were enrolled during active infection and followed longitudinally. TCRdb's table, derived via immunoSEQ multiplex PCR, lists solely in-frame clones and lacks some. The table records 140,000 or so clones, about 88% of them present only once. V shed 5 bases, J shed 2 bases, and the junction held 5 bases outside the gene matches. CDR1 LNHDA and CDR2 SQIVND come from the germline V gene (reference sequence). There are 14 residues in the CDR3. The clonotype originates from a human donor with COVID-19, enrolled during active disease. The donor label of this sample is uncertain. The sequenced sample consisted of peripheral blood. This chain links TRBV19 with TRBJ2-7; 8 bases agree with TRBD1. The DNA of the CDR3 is TGTGCCAGTAGTCAACGGACAGGGACCTACGAGCAGTACTTC. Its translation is CASSQRTGTYEQYF.